Presented here are 20 T cell receptor beta chains from one specimen sequenced in a study of PD-1 blockade in classical Hodgkin lymphoma. Measured with immunoSEQ multiplex PCR; TCRdb has only the in-frame clones, and not every one. The sample holds tens of thousands of clones; about 89% are singletons and the top ten take approximately 7%. The sample's time point: cycle 4 day 1 (C4D1), after six to seven weeks of nivolumab. Every patient was affected by relapse after autologous stem cell transplantation, while exposure to brentuximab vedotin was not uniform. Specimen: peripheral blood mononuclear cells (PBMCs), collected before the fourth cycle of nivolumab. The receptor set was obtained from a human donor with classical Hodgkin lymphoma.

The rearrangement links TRBV9 to TRBJ1-6; 9 nucleotides match TRBD1. CDR3 length equals 17 residues. J was trimmed by 4 bases and V by 3 bases; bases with no gene match: 8. Germline CDR1 SGDLS, CDR2 YYNGEE. CDR3 DNA: TGTGCCAGCAGCGCGGAACAGGGGGCCGGGTATAATTCACCCCTCCACTTT. It yields the protein CASSAEQGAGYNSPLHF.

This clone was found once. The V gene is TRBV19, the J gene TRBJ1-2; 11 bases are shared with TRBD1. CDR1 LNHDA and CDR2 SQIVND come from the germline V gene (reference sequence). This CDR3 is built from 15 residues. J was trimmed by 4 bases and V by 5 bases; bases with no gene match: 6. DNA of the CDR3: TGTGCCAGTAGTTTACGGACAGGGGGCCTCTATGGCTACACCTTC. Its translation: CASSLRTGGLYGYTF.

On this clone itself: One end of the junction is discordant with germline, which a read error may explain. The identical CDR3 is also encoded by other nucleotide sequences in the sample. The chain joins TRBV6-5 to TRBJ2-7, with 8 bases aligning to TRBD2. The CDR3 has 13 amino acids. Germline V lookup: CDR1 MNHEY, CDR2 SVGAGI. The CDR3 reads CASASGGRYEQYF. In DNA, the CDR3 is TGCGCCAGCGCAAGCGGGGGCCGCTACGAGCAGTACTTC.

This clone was counted only a few times. The chain employs TRBV12-5 and TRBJ1-1; D unclear. The CDR3 is 14 residues long. CDR1 is LGHNT, CDR2 FRNRAP, per germline. The ends were cut back, 3 bases at V and 9 bases at J, with 17 bases in the middle. CDR3 amino acids: CASGLGSEQTKAFF. The CDR3 DNA reads as TGTGCTAGTGGTTTAGGGTCTGAGCAAACCAAAGCTTTCTTT. Based on the CDR3 plus reference TRBV12-5 and TRBJ1-1, the full variable domain is DARVTQTPRHKVTEMGQEVTMRCQPILGHNTVFWYRQTMMQGLELLAYFRNRAPLDDSGMPKDRFSAEMPDATLATLKIQPSEPRDSAVYFCASGLGSEQTKAFFGQGTRLTVV.

Details on this clone: The identical CDR3 is also encoded by other nucleotide sequences in the sample. The chain carries TRBV5-1 and TRBJ2-3; 8 positions agree with TRBD2. CDR3 size: 15 residues. With V trimmed by 0 bases and J by 2 bases, 2 bases remained unmatched. Germline V lookup: CDR1 SGHRS, CDR2 YFSETQ. CDR3 nucleotides: TGCGCCAGCAGCTTGGCACTAGCGGCCACAGATACGCAGTATTTT. Translation gives CASSLALAATDTQYF.

This chain links TRBV4-2 with TRBJ2-3; D is tentatively TRBD1 or TRBD2 (5 bases each). In germline, CDR1 is LGHNA, CDR2 YNFKEQ. Trimming removed 0 bases from V and 6 bases from J, with 13 bases in between. The CDR3 runs to 15 residues. This CDR3 reads CASSQERGRSDTQYF. In nucleotides, the CDR3 is TGTGCCAGCAGCCAAGAAAGGGGACGATCGGATACGCAGTATTTT.

The rearrangement uses TRBV4-2 and TRBJ2-6, with 13 bases identical to TRBD2. CDR1 is LGHNA, CDR2 YNFKEQ, per germline. This CDR3 has 19 amino acids. After removal of 4 bases from V and 0 bases from J, the junction contained 6 bases not matched to a gene. The CDR3: CASSLVGLAGVSGANVLTF. CDR3 nucleotide sequence: TGTGCCAGCAGCCTCGTTGGACTAGCGGGAGTCTCTGGGGCCAACGTCCTGACTTTC.

The gene calls are TRBV7-9 and TRBJ2-7; D might be TRBD2 (6 bases). V lost 4 bases, J lost 1 base, and 8 bases lay in between. Germline values: CDR1 SEHNR, CDR2 FQNEAQ (reference sequence). The CDR3 has 13 amino acids. This chain's CDR3 is CASSWRDSYEQYF. The CDR3 DNA reads as TGTGCCAGCAGCTGGAGGGATTCCTACGAGCAGTACTTC.

The chain combines TRBV18 with TRBJ2-3, with TRBD1 matching over 9 bases. The CDR3 extends over 17 amino acids. The J segment lost 3 bases and the V segment lost 4 bases, leaving 11 bases of the junction unmatched. CDR1 KGHSH and CDR2 LQKENI come from the germline V gene. The CDR3 region is CASSLYHGGTGTDTQYF. Written as DNA, the CDR3 is TGTGCCAGCTCACTTTACCACGGTGGGACAGGGACAGATACGCAGTATTTT. Using reference TRBV18 and TRBJ2-3 for the parts outside the CDR3, the full variable domain is NAGVMQNPRHLVRRRGQEARLRCSPMKGHSHVYWYRQLPEEGLKFMVYLQKENIIDESGMPKERFSAEFPKEGPSILRIQQVVRGDSAAYFCASSLYHGGTGTDTQYFGPGTRLTVL.

The chain uses TRBV19 and TRBJ2-7; 10 bases agree with TRBD1. The germline CDR1 and CDR2 sequences are LNHDA and SQIVND (reference sequence). V lost 3 bases and J lost 6; bases outside the gene matches: 11. The CDR3 extends over 16 amino acids. The CDR3 here is CASSIGAGTGEREQYF. The CDR3 nucleotides read TGTGCCAGTAGTATCGGAGCCGGGACAGGGGAACGCGAGCAGTACTTC.

Notes on this clone: At the DNA level, this CDR3 is encoded by other sequences in the same sample as well. The chain links TRBV4-1 to TRBJ2-5; D may be TRBD1 (6 bases). The CDR3 sequence is 15 residues long. The V gene's germline CDR1 is MGHRA and CDR2 YSYEKL. V was shortened by 0 bases and J by 5 bases, with 13 bases between the two germline ends. The chain's CDR3 is CASSQDPGAWETQYF. CDR3 nucleotide sequence: TGCGCCAGCAGCCAAGATCCAGGGGCATGGGAGACCCAGTACTTC.

The chain couples TRBV7-3 to TRBJ2-1, with 12 positions matching TRBD2. The CDR3 contains 19 residues. The junction had 15 bases not matched to a gene; V was cut back by 2 bases and J by 7 bases. Germline CDR1 and CDR2: SGHTA and FQGTGA. CDR3 sequence: CASSLGLAGGPSSRNEQFF. CDR3 nucleotide sequence: TGTGCCAGCAGCTTAGGCCTAGCGGGAGGGCCGTCCTCACGGAATGAGCAGTTCTTC. Based on the CDR3 plus reference TRBV7-3 and TRBJ2-1, the full variable domain is GAGVSQTPSNKVTEKGKYVELRCDPISGHTALYWYRQSLGQGPEFLIYFQGTGAADDSGLPNDRFFAVRPEGSVSTLKIQRTERGDSAVYLCASSLGLAGGPSSRNEQFFGPGTRLTVL.

V is TRBV5-6 and J is TRBJ2-1; D tentatively reads TRBD1 or TRBD2 (5 bases each). Germline V lookup: CDR1 SGHDT, CDR2 YYEEEE. V was clipped by 1 base and J by 7 bases, with 18 bases between them. The CDR3 totals 16 residues. The CDR3 spells CASSLRAGPGWNEQFF. The CDR3 DNA follows: TGTGCCAGCAGCTTGAGGGCAGGGCCGGGGTGGAATGAGCAGTTCTTC.

This chain links TRBV5-4 with TRBJ1-4; 9 bases line up with TRBD1. This CDR3 spans 15 amino acids. The V segment lost 0 bases and the J segment 8 bases; nucleotides outside the gene matches: 5. Germline V lookup: CDR1 SGHNT, CDR2 YYREEE (reference sequence). CDR3 in amino acids: CASSLGGTGSEKLFF. For the CDR3, the DNA is TGTGCCAGCAGCTTGGGTGGGACAGGGTCCGAAAAACTGTTTTTT.

The gene calls are TRBV5-5 and TRBJ2-7, with TRBD2 as a possible D gene (6 bases). The germline CDR1 and CDR2 sequences are SGHKS and YYEKEE (reference sequence). This CDR3 is 17 amino acids long. Trimming stripped 3 bases from V and 0 bases from J, with 19 bases between. CDR3 coding DNA: TGTGCCAGCAGCTCCCCCTCTCCGGGACTGGCCTCCTACGAGCAGTACTTC. This translates into CASSSPSPGLASYEQYF.

V usage is TRBV6-5 and J usage is TRBJ2-5; TRBD2 might be the D (6 bases). This CDR3 contains 15 residues. The germline V gene encodes CDR1 MNHEY and CDR2 SVGAGI. The V end lost 7 bases, the J end lost 7 bases, and 22 bases lay between the germline ends. The CDR3 DNA sequence: TGTGCCAGCAACAAGAGAGGCGGGGCAGGGAGGACCCAGTACTTC. Encoded protein: CASNKRGGAGRTQYF.

The chain links TRBV5-4 to TRBJ2-4; D is uncertain. Per germline, CDR1 SGHNT and CDR2 YYREEE (reference sequence). The CDR3 consists of 13 residues. V was shortened by 2 bases and J by 11 bases, with 14 bases between the two germline ends. CDR3 residues: CASSLPSTRVQYF. As DNA, the CDR3 is TGTGCCAGCAGCTTACCCTCGACCAGAGTTCAGTACTTC. Together with reference TRBV5-4 and TRBJ2-4, the CDR3 gives the full variable domain: ETGVTQSPTHLIKTRGQQVTLRCSSQSGHNTVSWYQQALGQGPQFIFQYYREEENGRGNFPPRFSGLQFPNYSSELNVNALELDDSALYLCASSLPSTRVQYFGAGTRLSVL.

The genes are TRBV28 and TRBJ2-7; 7 bases line up with TRBD1. J gave up 1 base and V 9 bases, and 12 bases lay outside the gene matches. CDR3 size: 15 residues. CDR1 and CDR2 (germline): MDHEN, SYDVKM. The CDR3 protein is CASPPTGTVSYEQYF. DNA of the CDR3: TGTGCCAGTCCTCCGACCGGGACAGTTTCCTACGAGCAGTACTTC.

V and J are TRBV6-5 and TRBJ1-5; possibly TRBD1 for D (5 bases). Germline CDR1 MNHEY, CDR2 SVGAGI. The CDR3 is 14 residues long. The V end was cut by 6 bases, the J end by 1 base, with 10 bases between. The CDR3 DNA reads TGTGCCAGCAGGGGAGGGACCAGCAATCAGCCCCAGCATTTT. The encoded protein is CASRGGTSNQPQHF.

The chain uses TRBV19 and TRBJ2-1, with 7 bases lining up with TRBD2. The junction had 12 bases not matched to a gene; V was cut back by 11 bases and J by 5 bases. The CDR3 is 14 residues long. Germline CDR1 LNHDA, CDR2 SQIVND (reference sequence). The CDR3 region is CASWEGGGNNEQFF. CDR3 nucleotide sequence: TGTGCCTCCTGGGAGGGCGGAGGGAACAATGAGCAGTTCTTC.